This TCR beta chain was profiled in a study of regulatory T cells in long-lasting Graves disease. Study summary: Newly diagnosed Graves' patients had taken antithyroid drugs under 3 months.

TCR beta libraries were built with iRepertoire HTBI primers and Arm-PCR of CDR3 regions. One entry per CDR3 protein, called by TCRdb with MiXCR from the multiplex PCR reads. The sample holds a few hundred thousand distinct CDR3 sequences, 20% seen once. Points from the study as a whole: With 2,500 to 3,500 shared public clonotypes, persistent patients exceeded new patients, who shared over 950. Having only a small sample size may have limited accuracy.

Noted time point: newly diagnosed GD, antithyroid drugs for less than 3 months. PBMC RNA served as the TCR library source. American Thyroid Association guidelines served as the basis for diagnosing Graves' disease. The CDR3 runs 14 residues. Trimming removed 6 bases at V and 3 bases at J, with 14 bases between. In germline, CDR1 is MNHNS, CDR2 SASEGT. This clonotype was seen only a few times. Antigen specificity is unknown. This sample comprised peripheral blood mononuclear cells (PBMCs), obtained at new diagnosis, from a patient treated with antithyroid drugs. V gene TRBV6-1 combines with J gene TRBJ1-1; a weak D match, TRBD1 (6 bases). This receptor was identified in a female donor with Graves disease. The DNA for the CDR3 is TGTGCCAGCAGATACACAGGGCGGTACACTGAAGCTTTCTTT. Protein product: CASRYTGRYTEAFF.